These 16 T cell receptor beta chains were all obtained from the same sample, sequenced in a study of brain T cells in children with intractable seizures. Sequencing used immunoSEQ multiplex PCR; TCRdb keeps in-frame clones, though not all of them. Of 300,000 to 400,000 clones listed, roughly 92% are singletons. As to time point: blood from clinic visit 5 months post-surgery; TSC patient then seizure free. The source material was peripheral blood, sampled 5 to 6 months after surgery. The source is a boy younger than two with tuberous sclerosis and intractable seizures.

This clone was seen just once. The CDR3 DNA reads TGTGCCAGCAGTTATCTAGCGGGGGGCCTCACAGATACGCAGTATTTT. This translates into CASSYLAGGLTDTQYF. The V and J genes are TRBV6-2 or TRBV6-3 and TRBJ2-3; the match to TRBD2 covers 11 bases. Trimming cost V 3 bases and J 2 bases; bases outside gene matches: 4. This CDR3 spans 16 amino acids. Looked up from germline, CDR1 is MNHEY and CDR2 is SVGEGT.

The chain couples TRBV6-5 to TRBJ1-1; 7 bases agree with TRBD1. This CDR3 comprises 15 residues. After removal of 4 bases from V and 1 base from J, the junction contained 6 bases not matched to a gene. The germline V gene has CDR1 MNHEY and CDR2 SVGAGI. This CDR3 reads CASSLKDRTNTEAFF. The CDR3 DNA sequence: TGTGCCAGCAGTTTAAAGGACAGGACGAACACTGAAGCTTTCTTT.

CDR3 in DNA: TGTGCCGCGCGCCAGGGCGGGGCTTTCCCCTACGAGCAGTACTTC. Residues: CAARQGGAFPYEQYF. The chain uses TRBV27 and TRBJ2-7; D may be TRBD2 (6 bases). This CDR3 has 15 residues. CDR1 and CDR2 (germline): MNHEY, SMNVEV (reference sequence). V shed 11 bases and J shed 2 bases, with 22 bases lying between them.

J is TRBJ2-2 and V is TRBV9; D is unresolved. The V gene's germline CDR1 is SGDLS and CDR2 YYNGEE. The CDR3 sequence is 15 residues long. V dropped 3 bases and J dropped 3 bases, with 12 bases sitting between them. The CDR3 reads CASSAPRSDTGELFF. The CDR3 DNA sequence: TGTGCCAGCAGCGCCCCAAGATCGGACACCGGGGAGCTGTTTTTT.

J is TRBJ2-2 and V is TRBV5-1, with 8 bases that match TRBD2. CDR1 and CDR2 (germline): SGHRS, YFSETQ. The V and J ends lost 4 bases and 1 base, in that order; junction bases with no gene match: 3. This CDR3 has 15 amino acids. The CDR3 is CASSRLAGNTGELFF. The CDR3 DNA reads as TGCGCCAGCAGCCGCCTAGCGGGGAACACCGGGGAGCTGTTTTTT.

The chain joins TRBV7-8 to TRBJ1-1; 8 bases fit TRBD1. The germline CDR1 and CDR2 sequences are SGHVS and FQNEAQ. The CDR3 runs to 19 residues. The V gene end was trimmed by 4 bases and the J gene end by 4 bases; junction bases not matched to a gene: 20. This chain's CDR3 is CASSSDRGGRRGETTEAFF. As DNA, the CDR3 is TGTGCCAGCAGCTCAGACAGGGGAGGGAGAAGGGGTGAGACCACTGAAGCTTTCTTT.

V and J are TRBV7-8 and TRBJ2-1; D unclear. The CDR3 loop spans 14 amino acids. The V and J ends lost 2 bases and 6 bases respectively, with 11 bases between them. CDR1 SGHVS and CDR2 FQNEAQ come from the germline V gene. CDR3 residues: CASSLRVLINEQFF. The CDR3 DNA sequence: TGTGCCAGCAGCTTAAGAGTTTTGATCAATGAGCAGTTCTTC.

V is TRBV30 and J is TRBJ1-3; no clear D. Trimming removed 0 bases at V and 7 bases at J, with 7 bases between. CDR1 is GTSNPN and CDR2 is SVGIG in the germline V gene (reference sequence). CDR3 length equals 12 residues. The CDR3 protein is CAWSVIENTIYF. The CDR3 nucleotides read TGTGCCTGGAGTGTAATAGAGAACACCATATATTTT.

The rearrangement uses TRBV30 and TRBJ1-6; the D gene is possibly TRBD1 (5 bases). The germline CDR1 and CDR2 sequences are GTSNPN and SVGIG (reference sequence). Trimming left V 4 bases short and J 12 bases short, with 13 bases between. CDR3 length: 12 amino acids. DNA of the CDR3: TGTGCCTGGAATACCGGGACGGGACCCCTCCACTTT. It codes for CAWNTGTGPLHF.

The chain couples TRBV6-5 to TRBJ2-7; 8 nucleotides agree with TRBD2. The V gene's germline CDR1 is MNHEY and CDR2 SVGAGI. This CDR3 spans 14 amino acids. V lost 6 bases and J lost 2; bases outside the gene matches: 6. CDR3 amino acids: CASRYSGDTYEQYF. DNA of the CDR3: TGTGCCAGCAGATATAGCGGGGATACCTACGAGCAGTACTTC.

The chain is built from TRBV19 and TRBJ1-3, with D maybe TRBD1 (5 bases). The CDR3 is 17 residues long. V dropped 5 bases and J dropped 0 bases, with 17 bases sitting between them. The germline V gene encodes CDR1 LNHDA and CDR2 SQIVND (reference sequence). In DNA form, the CDR3 reads TGTGCCAGTAGTCTCGAGAGTAGGGGACTCTCTGGAAACACCATATATTTT. It translates to CASSLESRGLSGNTIYF.

DNA of the CDR3: TGTGCCTGGAGTGTACGTCGATCAACAGATACGCAGTATTTT. Residues: CAWSVRRSTDTQYF. V usage is TRBV30 and J usage is TRBJ2-3, with unresolved D. The V and J ends lost 0 bases and 3 bases respectively, with 10 bases between them. This CDR3 region has 14 residues. The germline gives CDR1 GTSNPN, CDR2 SVGIG (reference sequence).

Only one count was recorded for this clone. For the CDR3, the DNA is TGTGCCAGCAGTCCCTTACGGACAGGAGAAGACGAGCAGTACTTC. This sequence encodes CASSPLRTGEDEQYF. The chain joins TRBV27 to TRBJ2-7, with TRBD1 matching over 7 bases. With 5 bases clipped from V and 5 bases from J, the junction kept 12 bases outside the gene matches. CDR3 length equals 15 residues. Germline V gene data show CDR1 as MNHEY and CDR2 as SMNVEV (reference sequence).

Note on this clone: One end of the junction is discordant with germline, which a read error may explain. This chain joins TRBV7-7 and TRBJ2-1; 16 bases match TRBD2. The CDR3 is 18 amino acids. The germline V gene encodes CDR1 SSHAT and CDR2 FNYEAQ (reference sequence). In DNA form, the CDR3 reads TGTGCTAGCAGCTCTGGGACTAGCGGGAGGGCCTCAGACAATGAGCAGTTCTTC. This encodes CASSSGTSGRASDNEQFF.

The gene calls are TRBV7-9 and TRBJ2-5; D is possibly TRBD2 (5 bases). Trimming cost V 1 base and J 0 bases, with 9 bases left between them. This CDR3 has 15 residues. The germline V gene has CDR1 SEHNR and CDR2 FQNEAQ (reference sequence). CDR3 sequence: CASSLVRAHQETQYF. CDR3 sequence (DNA): TGTGCCAGCAGCTTAGTGAGGGCCCACCAAGAGACCCAGTACTTC.

J is TRBJ2-1 and V is TRBV10-3, with TRBD2 identical over 14 bases. The V and J ends lost 10 bases and 5 bases, in that order; junction bases with no gene match: 10. Germline assignment: CDR1 ENHRY and CDR2 SYGVKD. The CDR3 is 16 amino acids. CDR3 sequence reads: CATIPGTSGGHNEQFF. As DNA, the CDR3 is TGTGCCACCATTCCCGGGACTAGCGGGGGCCACAATGAGCAGTTCTTC.